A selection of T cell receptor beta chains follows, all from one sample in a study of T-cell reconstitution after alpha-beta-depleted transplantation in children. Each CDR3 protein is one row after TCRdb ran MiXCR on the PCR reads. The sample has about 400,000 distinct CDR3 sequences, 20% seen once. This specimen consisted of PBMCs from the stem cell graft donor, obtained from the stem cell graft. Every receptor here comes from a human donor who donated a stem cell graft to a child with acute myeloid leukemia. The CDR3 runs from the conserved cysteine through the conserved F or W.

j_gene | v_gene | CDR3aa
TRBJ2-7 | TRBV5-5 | CASSLAPGGSYEQYF
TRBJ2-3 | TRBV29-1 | CSVGRGRRTDTQYF
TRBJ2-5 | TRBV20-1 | CSAINGASGRLETQYF
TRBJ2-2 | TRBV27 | CASSLLEVVGRGELFF
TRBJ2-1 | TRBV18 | CASSQSLAGLQGEQFF
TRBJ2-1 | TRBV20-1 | CSARGSASGRGEMNEQFF
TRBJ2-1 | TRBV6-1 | CASSDRLAEYNEQFF
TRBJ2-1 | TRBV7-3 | CASSPTTSSASYNEQFF
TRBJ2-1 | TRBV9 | CASSGSNPEQFF
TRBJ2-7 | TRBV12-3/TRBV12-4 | CASSYRGSKYEQYF
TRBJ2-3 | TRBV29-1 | CSVATSGNTDTQYF
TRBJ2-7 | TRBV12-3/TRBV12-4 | CASSLGGQIYEQYF
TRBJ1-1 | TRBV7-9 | CASSRTENTEAFF
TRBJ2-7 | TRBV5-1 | CASSSPLMGQGIYEQYF
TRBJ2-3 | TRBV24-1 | CATSDPRSTDTQYF
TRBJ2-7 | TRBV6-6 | CASRSYYEQYF
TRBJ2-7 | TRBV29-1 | CSVVKQGRDEQYF